Sequencing of this TCR beta chain was carried out in a study of PD-1 blockade in mismatch repair-deficient tumors. Trimming took 4 bases from V and 4 from J, leaving 16 bases between them. The CDR3 has 15 amino acids. Germline assignment: CDR1 SGHAT and CDR2 FQNNGV. Study-level results: Rapid post-treatment expansion, then contraction, generally preceding radiologic response, marked tumor-resident clones.

Remarks on this clone: Its specificity is unknown.

TCRs were sequenced from a few patients responding to pembrolizumab. Sequencing used immunoSEQ multiplex PCR; TCRdb keeps in-frame clones, though not all of them. This sample has 15,000 to 20,000 clones, with about 80% found just once. The sequence was obtained from an adult with mismatch repair-deficient cancer. The chain recombines TRBV11-2 with TRBJ1-1, with no clear D. The sample here was PBMCs, taken 4 weeks after starting pembrolizumab. The CDR3 bases are TGTGCCAGCAGCTCCTCGCTCCGGCCGGGCACTGAAGCTTTCTTT. The encoded protein is CASSSSLRPGTEAFF.